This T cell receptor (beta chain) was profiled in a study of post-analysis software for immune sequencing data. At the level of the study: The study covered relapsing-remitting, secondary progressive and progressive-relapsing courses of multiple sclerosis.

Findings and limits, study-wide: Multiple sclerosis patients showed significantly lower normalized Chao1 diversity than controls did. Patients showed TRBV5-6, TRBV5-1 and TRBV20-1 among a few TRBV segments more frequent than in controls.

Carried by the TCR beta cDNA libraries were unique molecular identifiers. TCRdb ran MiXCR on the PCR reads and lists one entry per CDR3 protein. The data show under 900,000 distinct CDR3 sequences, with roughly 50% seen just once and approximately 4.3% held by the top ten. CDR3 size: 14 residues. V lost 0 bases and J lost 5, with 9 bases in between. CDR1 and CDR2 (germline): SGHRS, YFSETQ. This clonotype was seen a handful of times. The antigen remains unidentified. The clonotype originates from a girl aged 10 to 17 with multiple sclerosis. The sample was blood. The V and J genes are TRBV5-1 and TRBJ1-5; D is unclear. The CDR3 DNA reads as TGCGCCAGCAGCTTGGGGGCCAGCGATCAGCCCCAGCATTTT. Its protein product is CASSLGASDQPQHF.